Below are 30 T cell receptor beta chains sequenced from a single sample in a study of T cells in Graves' hyperthyroidism and ophthalmopathy. Amplification of TCR beta CDR3 regions was performed using RNA transcripts as template. An initial round of RT-PCR targeting the TCR CDR3 relied on the HTBI primer set. TCRdb ran MiXCR on the multiplex PCR reads and lists one entry per CDR3 protein. The repertoire includes hundreds of thousands of distinct CDR3 sequences, roughly 20% of them detected once, and about 35% sits in the top ten. The material sequenced was blood. The receptors were sampled from a man aged 25 to 40 with Graves' ophthalmopathy.

This clonotype was seen a few times. The chain links TRBV11-3 to TRBJ2-3; TRBD2 agrees at 8 bases. CDR3 length: 16 residues. In germline, CDR1 is SGHNT, CDR2 YENEEA. J gave up 1 base and V 5 bases, and 8 bases lay outside the gene matches. The CDR3 DNA is TGTGCCAGCAGCCCCGGGGGGGCAGAACGCACAGATACGCAGTATTTT. Amino acid sequence: CASSPGGAERTDTQYF.

This clonotype has a handful of counts. The genes are TRBV4-2 and TRBJ2-7; 8 bases match TRBD1. CDR1 is LGHNA and CDR2 is YNFKEQ in the germline V gene. The J segment lost 1 base and the V segment lost 6 bases, leaving 8 bases of the junction unmatched. The CDR3 is made up of 15 amino acids. This chain's CDR3 is CASRFTGGKSYEQYF. The DNA for the CDR3 is TGTGCCAGCAGGTTTACAGGGGGAAAGTCCTACGAGCAGTACTTC.

The genes are TRBV28 and TRBJ2-7, with D perhaps matching TRBD2 (6 bases). Germline CDR1 is MDHEN and CDR2 is SYDVKM. This CDR3 has 16 amino acids. Between the trimmed V and J ends, which lost 4 bases and 0 bases, there was a span of 16 bases. Here the CDR3 reads CASSSPRRGSSYEQYF. The CDR3 DNA is TGTGCCAGCAGTTCTCCGAGGCGGGGCAGCTCCTACGAGCAGTACTTC.

This clonotype was counted a few times. The chain couples TRBV7-6 to TRBJ2-3, with TRBD2 identical over 7 bases. In germline, CDR1 is SGHVS, CDR2 FNYEAQ. V was pared by 3 bases and J by 6 bases, with 6 bases of the junction left unmatched. CDR3 length: 14 amino acids. The CDR3 DNA follows: TGTGCCAGCAGCTTTGGCGGGAGATCTGATACGCAGTATTTT. Translation gives CASSFGGRSDTQYF.

V gene TRBV2 combines with J gene TRBJ2-1; perhaps D is TRBD1 or TRBD2 (5 bases each). The CDR3 covers 14 residues. V shed 2 bases and J shed 6 bases, with 11 bases lying between them. The germline CDR1 and CDR2 sequences are SNHLY and FYNNEI. This chain's CDR3 is CASSEIDSGNEQFF. CDR3 DNA sequence: TGTGCCAGCAGTGAAATAGACAGCGGCAATGAGCAGTTCTTC.

CDR3 bases: TGCAGCGTCCGACCTACAGGGAAGGGGGAAGCTTTCTTT. The encoded protein is CSVRPTGKGEAFF. The chain recombines TRBV29-1 with TRBJ1-1; TRBD1 is a possible D gene (6 bases). Trimming shortened V by 6 bases and J by 8 bases, and 19 bases separated the two germline ends. This CDR3 comprises 13 residues. Germline CDR1 SQVTM, CDR2 ANQGSEA.

This clonotype has a count of ten or more. V gene TRBV2 combines with J gene TRBJ2-4, with TRBD1 matching 11 bases. This CDR3 is built from 14 residues. CDR1 is SNHLY, CDR2 FYNNEI, per germline. V was pared by 8 bases and J by 7 bases, with 7 bases of the junction left unmatched. CDR3 nucleotide sequence: TGTGCCAGCGAGGAGGGGGACAGGGGGAACATTCAGTACTTC. It codes for CASEEGDRGNIQYF.

In this sample, this clonotype turned up many times. V and J are TRBV2 and TRBJ2-7; 7 positions match TRBD1. CDR3 length: 15 amino acids. Germline V gives CDR1 SNHLY, CDR2 FYNNEI. V gave up 0 bases and J gave up 4 bases; unmatched junction bases: 6. The CDR3 here is CASSEAQGYPYEQYF. In DNA form, the CDR3 reads TGTGCCAGCAGTGAAGCACAGGGGTACCCATACGAGCAGTACTTC.

This clonotype was detected a few times. The rearrangement joins TRBV5-1 to TRBJ2-2; 12 bases match TRBD2. V gave up 1 base and J gave up 6 bases; unmatched junction bases: 7. The germline gives CDR1 SGHRS, CDR2 YFSETQ. The CDR3 extends over 17 amino acids. The CDR3, as DNA: TGCGCCAGCAGCTTGATTGGACTAGCGGGAATTTCCGGGGAGCTGTTTTTT. Encoded protein: CASSLIGLAGISGELFF.

This chain links TRBV7-8 with TRBJ2-1; D is ambiguous. The V gene's germline CDR1 is SGHVS and CDR2 FQNEAQ. The CDR3 totals 15 residues. Deletions cut 2 bases from V and 6 bases from J, with 14 bases between. The CDR3 loop reads CASSLFRIVGNEQFF. CDR3 coding DNA: TGTGCCAGCAGCTTATTTCGGATCGTAGGCAATGAGCAGTTCTTC.

This clonotype was detected a few times. CDR3 nucleotides: TGTGCCAGCAGTTCCGTCCTGGATGAGCAGTTCTTC. Translating gives CASSSVLDEQFF. The rearrangement joins TRBV27 to TRBJ2-1; D is uncertain. Germline V gene data show CDR1 as MNHEY and CDR2 as SMNVEV (reference sequence). Trimming shortened V by 4 bases and J by 8 bases, and 9 bases separated the two germline ends. CDR3 length equals 12 residues.

This clonotype was seen a few times. V usage is TRBV6-2 or TRBV6-3 and J usage is TRBJ2-2; TRBD2 is a possible D gene (8 bases). Germline CDR1 and CDR2: MNHEY and SVGEGT. V was pared by 5 bases and J by 4 bases, with 17 bases between. This CDR3 region has 16 residues. CDR3 in DNA: TGTGCCAGCAGTCACCGGGAGGGGGCCAGCACCGGGGAGCTGTTTTTT. Its translation: CASSHREGASTGELFF.

This clonotype was recorded a few times. The V and J genes are TRBV29-1 and TRBJ1-1, with 9 bases matching TRBD1. The CDR3 covers 14 residues. Germline V gene data show CDR1 as SQVTM and CDR2 as ANQGSEA. The junction had 4 bases not matched to a gene; V was cut back by 2 bases and J by 3 bases. DNA for the CDR3: TGCAGCGTTGAATGGACAGGGGTGGACACTGAAGCTTTCTTT. Encoded protein: CSVEWTGVDTEAFF.

V and J are TRBV5-1 and TRBJ2-1; a weak D match, TRBD1 (5 bases). The V end lost 2 bases, the J end lost 8 bases, and 8 bases lay between the germline ends. The CDR3 spans 12 residues. Germline CDR1 reads SGHRS; CDR2 reads YFSETQ. The CDR3, as DNA: TGCGCCAGCAGCTTCTCAGGGTATGAGCAGTTCTTC. Residues: CASSFSGYEQFF.

This clonotype appeared a few times. This rearrangement joins TRBV2 to TRBJ1-3; D remains unclear. The CDR3 runs 13 residues. The germline V gene encodes CDR1 SNHLY and CDR2 FYNNEI. V lost 6 bases and J lost 4, with 10 bases in between. The CDR3 protein is CASRTEGGNTIYF. The CDR3 DNA reads as TGTGCCAGCAGGACCGAAGGGGGAAACACCATATATTTT.

J is TRBJ1-5 and V is TRBV16; D not resolved. This CDR3 is built from 14 residues. Trimming shortened V by 2 bases and J by 4 bases, and 9 bases separated the two germline ends. Germline CDR1 KGHSY, CDR2 FQNENV. CDR3 loop: CASSQGSVNQPQHF. The CDR3 coding sequence is TGTGCCAGCAGCCAAGGTTCGGTTAATCAGCCCCAGCATTTT.

This clonotype was seen only a few times. The chain joins TRBV3-1 to TRBJ2-1; 7 positions agree with TRBD1. The CDR3 runs 13 residues. Germline loops: CDR1 LGHDT, CDR2 YNNKEL (reference sequence). V lost 2 bases and J lost 8; bases outside the gene matches: 3. The CDR3 sequence is CASSQTGVHEQFF. DNA of the CDR3: TGTGCCAGCAGCCAAACAGGGGTCCATGAGCAGTTCTTC.

This chain joins TRBV2 and TRBJ2-1; D ambiguous. Germline values: CDR1 SNHLY, CDR2 FYNNEI. This CDR3 spans 15 amino acids. V was cut by 2 bases and J by 5 bases, with 13 bases left in between. This chain's CDR3 is CASSEKLGVNNEQFF. Here the CDR3 DNA reads TGTGCCAGCAGTGAAAAGCTTGGGGTGAACAATGAGCAGTTCTTC.

This sequence joins TRBV7-9 and TRBJ2-7; TRBD1 aligns across 7 bases. The CDR3 has 13 residues. Looked up from germline, CDR1 is SEHNR and CDR2 is FQNEAQ (reference sequence). With 3 bases clipped from V and 5 bases from J, the junction kept 4 bases outside the gene matches. CDR3 sequence reads: CASSLTGRDEQYF. In nucleotides, the CDR3 is TGTGCCAGCAGCTTGACAGGGCGGGACGAGCAGTACTTC.

This sequence joins TRBV30 and TRBJ2-2, with D possibly TRBD1 on 5 matching bases. Germline CDR1 reads GTSNPN; CDR2 reads SVGIG (reference sequence). Trimming cost V 3 bases and J 2 bases, with 10 bases left between them. CDR3 length: 14 residues. In DNA, the CDR3 is TGTGCCTGGAGATTCGACAGTAACACCGGGGAGCTGTTTTTT. It encodes CAWRFDSNTGELFF.

Of note for this clonotype: The junction departs from germline at one end; a sequencing error may be responsible. The rearrangement links TRBV7-6 to TRBJ1-2, with D possibly being TRBD1 (6 bases). The length of the CDR3 is 13 residues. CDR1 and CDR2 (germline): SGHVS, FNYEAQ. The CDR3 region has the DNA TGTGCCATCAGCGCAGGGGAATCGGGGGGCTACACCTTC. Residues: CAISAGESGGYTF. The whole variable domain, filled in from reference TRBV7-6 and TRBJ1-2, reads GAGVSQSPRYKVTKRGQDVALRCDPISGHVSLYWYRQALGQGPEFLTYFNYEAQQDKSGLPNDRFSAERPEGSISTLTIQRTEQRDSAMYRCAISAGESGGYTFGSGTRLTVV.

V usage is TRBV5-8 and J usage is TRBJ1-1; tentatively, D is TRBD1 (6 bases). Germline V gives CDR1 SGHTS, CDR2 YDEGEE. Deletions cut 4 bases from V and 5 bases from J, with 21 bases between. This CDR3 has 16 residues. CDR3 sequence (DNA): TGTGCCAGCAGCCCGGGTCCAGGACGGGGGACAACTGAAGCTTTCTTT. This encodes CASSPGPGRGTTEAFF.

This clonotype was observed a handful of times. The rearrangement links TRBV27 to TRBJ2-7; D is perhaps TRBD2 (7 bases). The ends were cut back, 5 bases at V and 2 bases at J, with 13 bases in the middle. Germline loops: CDR1 MNHEY, CDR2 SMNVEV (reference sequence). There are 14 residues in the CDR3. This CDR3 reads CASSNLGGAYEQYF. In DNA form, the CDR3 reads TGTGCCAGCAGTAACTTAGGGGGGGCCTACGAGCAGTACTTC.

This chain uses TRBV20-1 with TRBJ1-1; weak D call: TRBD1 (5 bases). Trimming took off 3 bases at V and 10 bases at J, with 15 bases between the two ends. Per the germline V gene, CDR1 is DFQATT and CDR2 is SNEGSKA (reference sequence). CDR3 length: 12 amino acids. The CDR3 DNA is TGCAGTGCTAGGGGGACTTCCCTGGGAGCTTTCTTT. This sequence encodes CSARGTSLGAFF.

This clonotype was detected only a few times. The chain recombines TRBV24-1 with TRBJ2-3, with 11 bases fitting TRBD2. The ends lost 7 bases at V and 3 bases at J; junction bases unmatched: 8. Germline lookup yields CDR1 KGHDR and CDR2 SFDVKD. The CDR3 is 16 amino acids. The CDR3 DNA is TGTGCCACCAGCTTCCCGGGACTAGCGGCGACAGATACGCAGTATTTT. Translation gives CATSFPGLAATDTQYF.

There are many counts of this clonotype. The chain uses TRBV5-8 and TRBJ2-3; D may match TRBD1 or TRBD2 (5 bases each). The CDR3 is 12 amino acids. Per germline, CDR1 SGHTS and CDR2 YDEGEE. V dropped 10 bases and J dropped 0 bases, with 9 bases sitting between them. Here the CDR3 DNA reads TGTGCCCTGGGGACCAGCACAGATACGCAGTATTTT. Protein product: CALGTSTDTQYF.

The chain employs TRBV5-1 and TRBJ1-1; possibly TRBD1 for D (5 bases). This CDR3 spans 12 amino acids. Germline V CDR1 and CDR2: SGHRS, YFSETQ. The V gene lost 4 bases and the J gene lost 7 bases, with 11 bases spanning the gap. The CDR3 spells CASSPEGVEAFF. DNA for the CDR3: TGCGCCAGCAGCCCGGAAGGGGTTGAAGCTTTCTTT.

The chain links TRBV7-9 to TRBJ2-1, with 10 bases that match TRBD2. Germline trimming cut 3 bases from V and 7 bases from J; bases unmatched to any gene: 12. The CDR3 runs 17 residues. The germline gives CDR1 SEHNR, CDR2 FQNEAQ (reference sequence). The CDR3 DNA reads as TGTGCCAGCAGCTTGACTAGCGGGTCCATCTTTAGGAATGAGCAGTTCTTC. Its protein product is CASSLTSGSIFRNEQFF.

This clonotype was counted at least ten times. The rearrangement links TRBV11-2 to TRBJ2-7, with D unclear. Trimming removed 6 bases at V and 6 bases at J, with 15 bases between. CDR3 length equals 13 residues. Germline V lookup: CDR1 SGHAT, CDR2 FQNNGV. The CDR3 DNA is TGTGCCAGCAGTTCCCCGGGTGACTTCGAGCAGTACTTC. This codes for CASSSPGDFEQYF. The variable domain in full, with the rest retrieved from reference TRBV11-2 and TRBJ2-7, is EAGVAQSPRYKIIEKRQSVAFWCNPISGHATLYWYQQILGQGPKLLIQFQNNGVVDDSQLPKDRFSAERLKGVDSTLKIQPAKLEDSAVYLCASSSPGDFEQYFGPGTRLTVT.

About this clonotype: Germline and junction disagree at one end, which may indicate a read error. The rearrangement uses TRBV10-3 and TRBJ2-5, with 7 bases aligning to TRBD2. The CDR3 length is 12 residues. Germline lookup yields CDR1 ENHRY and CDR2 SYGVKD. CDR3 residues: CATSAISGSQYF. The DNA of the CDR3 is TGTGCCACCAGTGCGATTAGCGGGTCCCAGTACTTC.